This section outlines one TCR beta chain sequence together with its context. Germline-derived CDR1 and CDR2 are MNHEY and SVGAGI. The J segment lost 4 bases and the V segment lost 4 bases, leaving 7 bases of the junction unmatched. The CDR3 has 15 residues. Original processing methods: Reference gene primers were amplified, and this amplification served to estimate nucleated cell counts. Sequencing was performed with immunoSEQ multiplex PCR; in TCRdb, only in-frame clones are kept and a portion is missing. The V and J calls and the clone size are those of that table, but D and trimming were determined from the DNA. The table lists 85,000 to 110,000 clones, roughly nine tenths of them singletons. This sample stems from a study of blood T cell repertoires in COVID-19. About the study: COVID-19 samples, acute and convalescent, were from the United States, Italy and Spain. The cDNA or gDNA used as material had been derived from T cells, B-cell-depleted T cells, or PBMCs.

The rearrangement joins TRBV6-5 to TRBJ1-1, with TRBD1 identical over 9 bases. The receptor's source is a woman aged 60-70 years with acute or convalescent COVID-19. The sequenced sample consisted of peripheral blood. CDR3 in amino acids: CASSLSGTGRTEAFF. The CDR3 DNA follows: TGTGCCAGCAGTTTATCCGGGACAGGGCGCACTGAAGCTTTCTTT.